The present TCR beta chain was sequenced within a study of blood T cell repertoires in COVID-19. For the study at large: The analysed material was cDNA or gDNA that came from T cells, B-cell-depleted T cells, or PBMCs.

Method: immunoSEQ multiplex PCR; TCRdb's copy keeps in-frame clones and lacks some. This sample yields a few hundred thousand clones, of which 65% to 85% are seen a single time; less than 3.5% belongs to the top ten. This CDR3 contains 14 residues. Germline V gene lookup returns CDR1 SSHAT and CDR2 FNYEAQ (reference sequence). The rearrangement joins TRBV7-7 to TRBJ2-7, with 10 bases lining up with TRBD2. Sample: peripheral blood. The TCR sequence derives from a man between 50 and 59 years old with active or convalescent COVID-19. The CDR3 DNA sequence: TGTGCTAGCTCCAGCGGGAGGGGTACCTACGAGCAGTACTTC. Translating gives CASSSGRGTYEQYF.